The sequence of this T cell receptor beta chain was determined in a study of OX40 agonist ivuxolimab in advanced cancers. Profiled with immunoSEQ multiplex PCR; TCRdb holds only in-frame clones, not every one. The data show fewer than 75,000 clones, more than 75% seen once. The table lists this clone with a count of one. The CDR3 contains 16 residues. The J segment lost 4 bases and the V segment lost 0 bases, leaving 6 bases of the junction unmatched. The germline CDR1 and CDR2 sequences are SGDLS and YYNGEE. The V gene is TRBV9, the J gene TRBJ2-3; 9 bases are a match to TRBD2. Sequences were derived from CD4+ or CD8+ T cells sorted from blood, sampled in a trial of the OX40 agonist ivuxolimab. The receptor comes from an adult with an advanced solid tumor such as melanoma, head and neck, liver or kidney cancer. The DNA for the CDR3 is TGTGCCAGCAGCGTAGATGGTAGCGGGAGCTCAGATACGCAGTATTTT. This sequence encodes CASSVDGSGSSDTQYF.